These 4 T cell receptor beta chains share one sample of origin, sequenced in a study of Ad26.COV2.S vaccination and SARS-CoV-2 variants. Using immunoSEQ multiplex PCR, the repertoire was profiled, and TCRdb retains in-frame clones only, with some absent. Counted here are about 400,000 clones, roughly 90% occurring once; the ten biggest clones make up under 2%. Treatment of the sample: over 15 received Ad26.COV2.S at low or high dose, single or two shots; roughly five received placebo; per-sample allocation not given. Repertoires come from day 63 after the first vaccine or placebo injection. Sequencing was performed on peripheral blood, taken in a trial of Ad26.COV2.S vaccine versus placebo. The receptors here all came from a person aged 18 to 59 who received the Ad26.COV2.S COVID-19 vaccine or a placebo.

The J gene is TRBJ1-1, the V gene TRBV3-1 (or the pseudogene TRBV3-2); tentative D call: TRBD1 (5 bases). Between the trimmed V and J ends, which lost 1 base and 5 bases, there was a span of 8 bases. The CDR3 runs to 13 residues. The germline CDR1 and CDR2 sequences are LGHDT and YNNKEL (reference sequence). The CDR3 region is CASSQVKGTEAFF. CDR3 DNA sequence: TGTGCCAGCAGCCAAGTGAAGGGGACTGAAGCTTTCTTT.

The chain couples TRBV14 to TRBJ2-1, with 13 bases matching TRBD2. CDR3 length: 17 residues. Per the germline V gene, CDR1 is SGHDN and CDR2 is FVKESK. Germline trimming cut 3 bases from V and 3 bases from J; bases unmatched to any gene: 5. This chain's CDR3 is CASSHWTSGSIYNEQFF. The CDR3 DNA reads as TGTGCCAGCAGCCACTGGACTAGCGGGAGTATCTACAATGAGCAGTTCTTC.

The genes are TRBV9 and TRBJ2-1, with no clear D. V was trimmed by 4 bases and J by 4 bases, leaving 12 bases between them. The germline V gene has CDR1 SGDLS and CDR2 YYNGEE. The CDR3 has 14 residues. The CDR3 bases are TGTGCCAGCAGCCCCCACGCCAGGTACAATGAGCAGTTCTTC. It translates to CASSPHARYNEQFF.

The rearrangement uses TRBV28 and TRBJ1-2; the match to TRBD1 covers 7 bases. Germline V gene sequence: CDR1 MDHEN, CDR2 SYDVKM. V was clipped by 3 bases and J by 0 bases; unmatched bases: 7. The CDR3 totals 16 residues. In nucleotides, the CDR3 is TGTGCCAGCAGTTTCCCTACCGGGACAGCTAACTATGGCTACACCTTC. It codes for CASSFPTGTANYGYTF.